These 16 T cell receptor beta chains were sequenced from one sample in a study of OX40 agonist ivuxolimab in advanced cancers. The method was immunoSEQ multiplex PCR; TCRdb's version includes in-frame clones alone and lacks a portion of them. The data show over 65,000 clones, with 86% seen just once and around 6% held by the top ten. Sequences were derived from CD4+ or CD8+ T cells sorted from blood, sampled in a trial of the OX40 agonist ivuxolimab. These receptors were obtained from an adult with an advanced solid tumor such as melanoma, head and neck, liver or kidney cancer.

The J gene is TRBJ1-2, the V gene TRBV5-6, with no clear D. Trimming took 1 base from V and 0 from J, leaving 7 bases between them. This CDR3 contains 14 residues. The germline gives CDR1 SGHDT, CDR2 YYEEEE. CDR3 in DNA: TGTGCCAGCAGCTTGCGGAGTACTAACTATGGCTACACCTTC. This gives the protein CASSLRSTNYGYTF.

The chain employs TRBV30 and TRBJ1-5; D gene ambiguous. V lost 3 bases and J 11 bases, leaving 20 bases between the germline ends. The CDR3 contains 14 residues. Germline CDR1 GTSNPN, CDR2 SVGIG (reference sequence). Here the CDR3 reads CAWRPGGSLVTQHF. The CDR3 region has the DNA TGTGCCTGGAGGCCTGGAGGATCCCTTGTCACCCAGCATTTT. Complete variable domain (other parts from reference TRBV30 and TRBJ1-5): SQTIHQWPATLVQPVGSPLSLECTVEGTSNPNLYWYRQAAGRGLQLLFYSVGIGQISSEVPQNLSASRPQDRQFILSSKKLLLSDSGFYLCAWRPGGSLVTQHFGDGTRLSIL.

CDR3 DNA sequence: TGTGCCATCAGTCAACCACAGGTCCGCCGTTACGAGCAGTACTTC. It codes for CAISQPQVRRYEQYF. The rearrangement joins TRBV10-3 to TRBJ2-7; tentatively, D is TRBD1 (5 bases). Trimming cost V 5 bases and J 4 bases, with 18 bases left between them. Germline assignment: CDR1 ENHRY and CDR2 SYGVKD. CDR3 length equals 15 residues.

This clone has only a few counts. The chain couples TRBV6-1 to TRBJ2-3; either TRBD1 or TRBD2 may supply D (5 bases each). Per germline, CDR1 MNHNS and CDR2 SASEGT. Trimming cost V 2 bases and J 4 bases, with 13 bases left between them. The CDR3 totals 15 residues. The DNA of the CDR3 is TGTGCCAGCAGTGAATGGGGGTTGGGGCCAGATACGCAGTATTTT. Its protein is CASSEWGLGPDTQYF.

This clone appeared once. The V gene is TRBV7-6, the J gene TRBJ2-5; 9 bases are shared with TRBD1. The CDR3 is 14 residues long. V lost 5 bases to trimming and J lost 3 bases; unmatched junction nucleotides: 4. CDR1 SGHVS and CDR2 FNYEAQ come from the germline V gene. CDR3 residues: CASSIRDREETQYF. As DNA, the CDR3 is TGTGCCAGCAGCATCCGGGACAGGGAAGAGACCCAGTACTTC.

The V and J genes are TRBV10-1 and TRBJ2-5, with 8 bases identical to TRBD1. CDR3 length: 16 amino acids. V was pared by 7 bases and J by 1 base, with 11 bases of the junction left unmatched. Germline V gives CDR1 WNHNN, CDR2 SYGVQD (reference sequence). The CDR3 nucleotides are TGCGCCAGCACCGATACAGGGGGAGAGTTCCAAGAGACCCAGTACTTC. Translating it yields CASTDTGGEFQETQYF.

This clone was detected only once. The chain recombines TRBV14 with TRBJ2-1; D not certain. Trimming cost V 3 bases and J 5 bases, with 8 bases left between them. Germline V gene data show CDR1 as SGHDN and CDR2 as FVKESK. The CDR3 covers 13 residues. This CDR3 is CASSHALDNEQFF. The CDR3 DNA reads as TGTGCCAGCAGCCACGCTCTCGACAATGAGCAGTTCTTC.

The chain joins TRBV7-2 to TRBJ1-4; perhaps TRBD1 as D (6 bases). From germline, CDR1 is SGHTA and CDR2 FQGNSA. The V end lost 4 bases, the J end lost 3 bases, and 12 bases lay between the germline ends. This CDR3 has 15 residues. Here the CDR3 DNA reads TGTGCCAGCAGCTCGGGGGCTCAAGCTAATGAAAAACTGTTTTTT. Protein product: CASSSGAQANEKLFF.

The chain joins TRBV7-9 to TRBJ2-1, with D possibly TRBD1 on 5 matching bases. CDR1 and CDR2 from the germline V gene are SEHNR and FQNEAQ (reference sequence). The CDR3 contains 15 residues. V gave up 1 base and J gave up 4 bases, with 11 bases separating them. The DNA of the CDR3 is TGTGCCAGCAGCTTAGTTCTAGGGGTGTACAATGAGCAGTTCTTC. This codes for CASSLVLGVYNEQFF.

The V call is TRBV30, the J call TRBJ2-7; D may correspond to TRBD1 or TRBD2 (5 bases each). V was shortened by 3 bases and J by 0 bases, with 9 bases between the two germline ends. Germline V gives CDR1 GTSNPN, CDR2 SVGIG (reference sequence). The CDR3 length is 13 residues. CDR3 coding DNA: TGTGCCTGGAGCTCGGGACCCTCCTACGAGCAGTACTTC. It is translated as CAWSSGPSYEQYF.

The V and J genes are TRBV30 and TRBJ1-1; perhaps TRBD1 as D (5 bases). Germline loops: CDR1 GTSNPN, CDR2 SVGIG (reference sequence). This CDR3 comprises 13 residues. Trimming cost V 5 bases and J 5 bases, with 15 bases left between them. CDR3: CAWEQAGGTEAFF. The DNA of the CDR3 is TGTGCCTGGGAGCAGGCGGGGGGAACTGAAGCTTTCTTT.

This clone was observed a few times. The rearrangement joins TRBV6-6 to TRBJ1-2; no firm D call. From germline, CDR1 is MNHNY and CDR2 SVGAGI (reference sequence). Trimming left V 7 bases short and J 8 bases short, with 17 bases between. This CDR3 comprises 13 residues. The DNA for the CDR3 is TGTGCCAGCACCGGTCAGTGGATGGGCGGCTACACCTTC. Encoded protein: CASTGQWMGGYTF.

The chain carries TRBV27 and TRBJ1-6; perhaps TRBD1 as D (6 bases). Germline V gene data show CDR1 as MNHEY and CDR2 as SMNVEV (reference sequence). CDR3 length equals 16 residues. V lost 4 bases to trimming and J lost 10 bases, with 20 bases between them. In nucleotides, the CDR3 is TGTGCCAGCAGTTATTCAGGGCAGGGGTTAGGATCACCCCTCCACTTT. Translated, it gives CASSYSGQGLGSPLHF.

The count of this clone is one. As DNA, the CDR3 is TGTGCCAGCAAGACTAGCGGGGGTCTTAATGAGCAGTTCTTC. It translates to CASKTSGGLNEQFF. The chain combines TRBV19 with TRBJ2-1; the match to TRBD2 covers 12 bases. With 9 bases clipped from V and 7 bases from J, the junction kept 7 bases outside the gene matches. From germline, CDR1 is LNHDA and CDR2 SQIVND (reference sequence). This CDR3 is built from 14 residues.

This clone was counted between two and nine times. The DNA for the CDR3 is TGTGCCAGCAGCCCCTCTGACAGGAACACTGAAGCTTTCTTT. Translated: CASSPSDRNTEAFF. This rearrangement joins TRBV13 to TRBJ1-1; possibly TRBD1 for D (5 bases). Germline CDR1 is PRHDT and CDR2 is FYEKMQ (reference sequence). The CDR3 extends over 14 amino acids. V was cut by 5 bases and J by 1 base, with 11 bases left in between.

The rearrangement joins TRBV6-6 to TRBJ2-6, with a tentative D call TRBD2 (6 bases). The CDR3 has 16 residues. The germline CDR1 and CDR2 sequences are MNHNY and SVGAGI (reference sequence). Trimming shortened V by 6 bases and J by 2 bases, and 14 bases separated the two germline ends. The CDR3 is CASSPSVGAGANVLTF. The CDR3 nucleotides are TGTGCCAGCAGCCCTAGCGTGGGGGCTGGGGCCAACGTCCTGACTTTC.